One and the same sample provided the 22 T cell receptor beta chains below, sequenced in a study of T-cell memory formation after mild COVID-19. A single record per CDR3 protein comes from TCRdb applying MiXCR to the 5' RACE reads. The data contain a few hundred thousand distinct CDR3 sequences, approximately 15% of them singletons. Sequences were obtained from PBMCs or a T cell subset sorted from them (not recorded which). The receptors derive from a man aged 18-30 years who had mild COVID-19 (a few samples of this study predate the infection). Cell type and time point are not known.

This clonotype has a handful of counts. The J gene is TRBJ2-2, the V gene TRBV29-1; D uncertain. CDR1 and CDR2 from the germline V gene are SQVTM and ANQGSEA. This CDR3 contains 13 residues. V was pared by 5 bases and J by 0 bases, with 7 bases between. CDR3 sequence (DNA): TGCAGCGTTTCACATACGAACACCGGGGAGCTGTTTTTT. Residues: CSVSHTNTGELFF.

This clonotype was seen many times. The V call is TRBV5-1, the J call TRBJ2-3; D is ambiguous. The CDR3 spans 15 residues. The germline V gene encodes CDR1 SGHRS and CDR2 YFSETQ. Trimming pared 0 bases from V and 6 bases from J, leaving 14 bases between. CDR3 loop: CASSLDSSAGDTQYF. CDR3 in DNA: TGCGCCAGCAGCTTGGACTCTTCAGCCGGGGATACGCAGTATTTT.

The gene calls are TRBV6-2 or TRBV6-3 and TRBJ2-5; 11 bases fit TRBD2. The CDR3 runs 15 residues. After removal of 6 bases from V and 0 bases from J, the junction contained 3 bases not matched to a gene. Germline-derived CDR1 and CDR2 are MNHEY and SVGEGT. The CDR3 nucleotides read TGTGCCAGCAGCCGACTAGCGGGAAACCAAGAGACCCAGTACTTC. Amino acid sequence: CASSRLAGNQETQYF.

In its sample, this clonotype was seen a few times. The J gene is TRBJ2-3, the V gene TRBV5-4; D perhaps matches TRBD2 (5 bases). Trimming shortened V by 0 bases and J by 2 bases, and 13 bases separated the two germline ends. Germline V CDR1 and CDR2: SGHNT, YYREEE (reference sequence). The CDR3 has 16 residues. CDR3 sequence (DNA): TGTGCCAGCAGCTTGGCGATCTGGGAGACCACAGATACGCAGTATTTT. It is translated as CASSLAIWETTDTQYF.

This clonotype was seen many times. This chain joins TRBV27 and TRBJ2-4; no firm D call. Germline V lookup: CDR1 MNHEY, CDR2 SMNVEV (reference sequence). The ends were cut back, 8 bases at V and 7 bases at J, with 9 bases in the middle. The CDR3 runs 11 residues. The CDR3 sequence: CASSSNNIQYF. CDR3 sequence (DNA): TGTGCCAGCTCATCTAATAACATTCAGTACTTC.

This clonotype was recorded many times. The chain's CDR3 is CASSSGPTVLAKNIQYF. The CDR3 region has the DNA TGCGCCAGCAGCTCGGGGCCGACAGTTCTAGCCAAAAACATTCAGTACTTC. This chain uses TRBV5-1 with TRBJ2-4; D tentatively reads TRBD1 or TRBD2 (5 bases each). The CDR3 loop spans 17 amino acids. Germline V gives CDR1 SGHRS, CDR2 YFSETQ. V lost 3 bases to trimming and J lost 0 bases, with 16 bases between them.

The CDR3 loop is CATSLLAGELFF. CDR3 in DNA: TGTGCCACCAGCCTCTTGGCCGGGGAGCTGTTTTTT. This chain connects TRBV15 to TRBJ2-2; D gene unclear. V was trimmed by 5 bases and J by 6 bases, leaving 7 bases between them. This CDR3 region has 12 residues. CDR1 LNHNV and CDR2 YYDKDF come from the germline V gene (reference sequence).

CDR3 loop: CASSGTGPSYNEQFF. DNA for the CDR3: TGTGCCAGCAGCGGGACAGGGCCCTCGTATAATGAGCAGTTCTTC. The chain combines TRBV5-5 with TRBJ2-1; 9 bases are a match to TRBD1. Trimming at V came to 4 bases and at J to 7 bases, leaving 9 bases not matched to a gene. The germline CDR1 and CDR2 sequences are SGHKS and YYEKEE (reference sequence). The CDR3 is 15 residues long. Full variable domain (missing parts from reference TRBV5-5 and TRBJ2-1): DAGVTQSPTHLIKTRGQQVTLRCSPISGHKSVSWYQQVLGQGPQFIFQYYEKEERGRGNFPDRFSARQFPNYSSELNVNALLLGDSALYLCASSGTGPSYNEQFFGPGTRLTVL.

About this clonotype itself: The junction does not match germline at one end; this may be a read error. The chain combines TRBV6-2 or TRBV6-3 with TRBJ1-1, with 7 nucleotides matching TRBD1. Germline V gene lookup returns CDR1 MNHEY and CDR2 SVGEGT. The CDR3 spans 13 residues. CDR3 sequence (DNA): TGTGACAGCAACCTAAACAGGGGCACTGAAGCTTTCTTT. Encoded protein: CDSNLNRGTEAFF.

The chain carries TRBV12-3 or TRBV12-4 and TRBJ2-3; D not resolved. Trimming shortened V by 6 bases and J by 4 bases, and 8 bases separated the two germline ends. The CDR3 has 12 residues. The CDR3 reads CASRRHADTQYF. The CDR3 nucleotides read TGTGCCAGCAGGCGGCATGCAGATACGCAGTATTTT.

This chain joins TRBV7-3 and TRBJ2-3; TRBD2 matches 10 bases. The V gene end was trimmed by 2 bases and the J gene end by 6 bases; junction bases not matched to a gene: 5. This CDR3 contains 15 residues. The germline CDR1 and CDR2 sequences are SGHTA and FQGTGA. The CDR3: CASSLLAGGMDTQYF. The CDR3, as DNA: TGTGCCAGCAGCTTATTAGCGGGGGGCATGGATACGCAGTATTTT.

This clonotype showed up just a few times. The rearrangement links TRBV2 to TRBJ2-3, with D tentatively TRBD1 (6 bases). V was cut by 0 bases and J by 6 bases, with 10 bases left in between. CDR1 is SNHLY, CDR2 FYNNEI, per germline. The CDR3 contains 14 residues. The CDR3 DNA follows: TGTGCCAGCAGTGAAGCGGGGGCCGGGGATACGCAGTATTTT. This encodes CASSEAGAGDTQYF. Complete variable domain (other parts from reference TRBV2 and TRBJ2-3): EPEVTQTPSHQVTQMGQEVILRCVPISNHLYFYWYRQILGQKVEFLVSFYNNEISEKSEIFDDQFSVERPDGSNFTLKIRSTKLEDSAMYFCASSEAGAGDTQYFGPGTRLTVL.

This clonotype was detected only a few times. The V call is TRBV2, the J call TRBJ2-7; 8 bases are a match to TRBD2. The CDR3 spans 14 residues. V was clipped by 4 bases and J by 1 base; unmatched bases: 3. Per the germline V gene, CDR1 is SNHLY and CDR2 is FYNNEI. In nucleotides, the CDR3 is TGTGCCAGCAGTGCGGGGGGGAAATCCTACGAGCAGTACGTC. The encoded protein is CASSAGGKSYEQYV.

The rearrangement links TRBV10-3 to TRBJ2-1, with D unresolved. Germline values: CDR1 ENHRY, CDR2 SYGVKD. This CDR3 spans 12 amino acids. Deletions cut 0 bases from V and 10 bases from J, with 7 bases between. The CDR3 loop reads CAISESSYEQFF. The CDR3 DNA reads as TGTGCCATCAGTGAGTCGAGTTACGAGCAGTTCTTC.

At least ten counts were recorded for this clonotype. The chain recombines TRBV4-3 with TRBJ2-3; D not resolved. Germline values: CDR1 LGHNA, CDR2 YSLEER. The CDR3 has 13 residues. The germline V and J ends were trimmed by 1 base and 5 bases, with 7 bases remaining between them. In nucleotides, the CDR3 is TGCGCCAGCAGCCAAGGGCTTGGAGATACGCAGTATTTT. It is translated as CASSQGLGDTQYF.

The chain links TRBV7-9 to TRBJ1-5; D perhaps matches TRBD1 (5 bases). The CDR3 has 14 residues. CDR1 and CDR2 from the germline V gene are SEHNR and FQNEAQ (reference sequence). The V and J ends lost 4 bases and 6 bases respectively, with 13 bases between them. The CDR3 sequence: CASSWGSAGQPQHF. As DNA, the CDR3 is TGTGCCAGCAGCTGGGGGTCGGCAGGTCAGCCCCAGCATTTT.

The chain joins TRBV27 to TRBJ2-2; a possible D gene is TRBD1 (6 bases). With 5 bases removed from V and 2 bases from J, the gap between germline ends came to 18 bases. CDR3 length: 17 residues. Germline V gene lookup returns CDR1 MNHEY and CDR2 SMNVEV (reference sequence). The CDR3 region has the DNA TGTGCCAGCAGTAGACAGGCCCCACAGGGCAACACCGGGGAGCTGTTTTTT. As protein: CASSRQAPQGNTGELFF.

This clonotype was counted only a few times. The rearrangement uses TRBV12-3 or TRBV12-4 and TRBJ2-7, with TRBD1 identical over 7 bases. V shed 5 bases and J 5 bases; nucleotides not matched to a gene: 9. The CDR3 totals 14 residues. The CDR3 nucleotides read TGTGCCAGCAGTGTAAGGACAGGCCGTGACGAGCAGTACTTC. It translates to CASSVRTGRDEQYF.

There are many counts of this clonotype. The chain employs TRBV2 and TRBJ2-5, with D possibly being TRBD2 (5 bases). V was trimmed by 11 bases and J by 5 bases, leaving 15 bases between them. CDR3 size: 12 residues. Looked up from germline, CDR1 is SNHLY and CDR2 is FYNNEI. This CDR3 is CACVEGWETQYF. CDR3 coding DNA: TGTGCCTGCGTTGAGGGTTGGGAGACCCAGTACTTC.

The chain uses TRBV28 and TRBJ2-7; TRBD2 aligns across 12 bases. Unmatched junction bases numbered 7, after V lost 5 bases and J lost 5 bases. The CDR3 length is 15 residues. Germline lookup yields CDR1 MDHEN and CDR2 SYDVKM. The CDR3, as DNA: TGTGCCAGCAGTACGACTAGCGGGGGATGGAACGAGCAGTACGTC. Its translation: CASSTTSGGWNEQYV.

This clonotype was observed a handful of times. The chain combines TRBV6-5 with TRBJ2-3, with D possibly being TRBD2 (6 bases). The V and J ends lost 5 bases and 4 bases respectively, with 19 bases between them. The length of the CDR3 is 16 residues. CDR1 is MNHEY, CDR2 SVGAGI, per germline. The CDR3 nucleotides are TGTGCCAGCAGTAGCCGGGACTCAGGCGGGGCAGATACGCAGTATTTT. Translation gives CASSSRDSGGADTQYF.

The chain joins TRBV5-6 to TRBJ2-7, with 10 bases matching TRBD1. This CDR3 comprises 16 residues. CDR1 and CDR2 (germline): SGHDT, YYEEEE. Trimming removed 4 bases from V and 1 base from J; junction bases left unmatched: 8. The CDR3 spells CASSLDRGLRSYEQYF. In nucleotides, the CDR3 is TGTGCCAGCAGCCTCGACAGGGGGCTTCGATCCTACGAGCAGTACTTC.